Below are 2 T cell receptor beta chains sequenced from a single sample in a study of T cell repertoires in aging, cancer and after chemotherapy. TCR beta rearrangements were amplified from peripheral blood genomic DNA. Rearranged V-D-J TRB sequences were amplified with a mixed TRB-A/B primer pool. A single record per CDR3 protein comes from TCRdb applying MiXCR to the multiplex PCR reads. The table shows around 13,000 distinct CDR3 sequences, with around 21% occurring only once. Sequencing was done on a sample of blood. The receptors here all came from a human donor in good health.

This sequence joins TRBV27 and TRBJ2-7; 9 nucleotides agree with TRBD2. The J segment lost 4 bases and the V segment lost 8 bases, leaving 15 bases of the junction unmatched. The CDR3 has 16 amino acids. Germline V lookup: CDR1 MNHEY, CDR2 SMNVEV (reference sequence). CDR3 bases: TGTGCCAGCGCCCTGCGGGGGGGTCGGCGCTCGTACGAGCAGTACTTC. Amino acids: CASALRGGRRSYEQYF.

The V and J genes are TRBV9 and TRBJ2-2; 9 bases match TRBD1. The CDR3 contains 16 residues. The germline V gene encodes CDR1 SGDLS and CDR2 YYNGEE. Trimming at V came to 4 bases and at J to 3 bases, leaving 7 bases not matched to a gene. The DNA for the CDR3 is TGTGCCAGCAGCAGGGCTAGGGACAGGGACACCGGGGAGCTGTTTTTT. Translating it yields CASSRARDRDTGELFF.